This T cell receptor (beta chain) was profiled in a study of T cells in Graves' hyperthyroidism and ophthalmopathy. Amplified TCR beta CDR3 regions came from RNA transcripts. The HTBI set primed first-round TCR CDR3 RT-PCR. TCRdb used MiXCR to reprocess the multiplex PCR reads, holding one entry per CDR3 protein. The repertoire consists of approximately 490,000 distinct CDR3 sequences, with roughly 23% occurring once and the leading ten covering around 54%. Uncontrolled infections, other autoimmune diseases, pregnancy or lactation led to exclusion of patients. 9 to 10 ml fresh peripheral blood yielded the PBMCs. In regard to this clonotype: Its antigen is not identified.

Trimming stripped 4 bases from V and 8 bases from J, with 10 bases between. The germline gives CDR1 MDHEN, CDR2 SYDVKM. The CDR3 is made up of 12 amino acids. Notes on the study in general: Expanded thyroid clonotypes (above 0.001) were mostly also found in blood. Ophthalmopathy and stable hyperthyroidism were separated by a 13 V-J model.

Sequencing input: blood. The clonotype was recovered from a woman aged 70-85 years with Graves' ophthalmopathy. The genes are TRBV28 and TRBJ2-3, with D uncertain. The CDR3 here is CASSSLTITQYF. The DNA for the CDR3 is TGTGCCAGCAGTTCCCTGACGATTACGCAGTATTTT.